These T cell receptor beta chains were read from a single sample in a study of cytomegalovirus exposure and HLA in healthy donors. TCRdb's copy holds only in-frame clones and misses some; the assay was immunoSEQ multiplex PCR. The sample lists fewer than 120,000 clones, over 65% occurring once. The sequencing input was PBMCs. These receptors were taken from a man younger than 40 in good health and CMV-seropositive. The CDR3 runs from the conserved cysteine through the conserved F or W. The D gene is left open where the match is weak. Where a row states a size, it is once, few, many or the class of an expanded clone; other rows omit it.

V	J	D	size	DNA	CDR3
TRBV7-9	TRBJ2-7	TRBD1	NA	TGTGCCAGCAGAAGATCAGGGGGCGGCGAGCAGTACTTC	CASRRSGGGEQYF
TRBV27	TRBJ1-1	NA	few	TGTGCCAGCAGTTTAGTCCATGGTCCAGGGTTGAACACTGAAGCTTTCTTT	CASSLVHGPGLNTEAFF
TRBV7-9	TRBJ1-2	TRBD1	NA	TGTGCCAGCGGTCGGGGACAGATGTCTTATGGCTACACCTTC	CASGRGQMSYGYTF
TRBV11-2	TRBJ2-2	NA	once	TGTGCCAGCAGCTTAGCCCCCAGGGGATCCACCGGGGAGCTGTTTTTT	CASSLAPRGSTGELFF
TRBV2	TRBJ1-6	NA	NA	TGTGCCAGCAGTAAGGAACAGTTCCCTAATTCACCCCTCCACTTT	CASSKEQFPNSPLHF
TRBV28	TRBJ1-4	NA	few	TGTGCCAGCAGTTTGGGGGCTTTAACTAATGAAAAACTGTTTTTT	CASSLGALTNEKLFF
TRBV7-9	TRBJ1-4	NA	NA	TGTGCCAGCAGCCAAGAGACTAATGAAAAACTGTTTTTT	CASSQETNEKLFF
TRBV5-1	TRBJ2-7	NA	NA	TGCGCCAGCAGCACCTACGAACAGGAGAGCTCCTACGAGCAGTACTTC	CASSTYEQESSYEQYF
TRBV6-5	TRBJ1-1	NA	NA	TGTGCCAGCAGTTACTCGGCCATGAACACTGAAGCTTTCTTT	CASSYSAMNTEAFF
TRBV28	TRBJ2-7	TRBD1	NA	TGTGCCAGCAGTTTTGTCAGGGGGCAGGCGGGCTCCTACGAGCAGTACTTC	CASSFVRGQAGSYEQYF
TRBV29-1	TRBJ1-1	NA	NA	TGCAGCGTTGTGGGCAAGCTGAACACTGAAGCTTTCTTT	CSVVGKLNTEAFF
TRBV2	TRBJ2-2	NA	NA	TGTGCCAGCAGTGAACGGGGTAACACCGGGGAGCTGTTTTTT	CASSERGNTGELFF
TRBV11-2	TRBJ2-7	TRBD1	once	TGTGCCAGCAGCTTAGGGTACAGGGGGAACTCCTACGAGCAGTACTTC	CASSLGYRGNSYEQYF
TRBV29-1	TRBJ1-5	TRBD1	NA	TGCAGCGTTGAAACAGGGGAATCCAATCAGCCCCAGCATTTT	CSVETGESNQPQHF
TRBV6-5	TRBJ1-1	TRBD1	NA	TGTGCCAGCAGTTACTCGAGTACAGGGGTTAACACTGAAGCTTTCTTT	CASSYSSTGVNTEAFF
TRBV6-1	TRBJ1-4	NA	NA	TGTGCCAGCAGTGACGGGGGGTGGGATGAAAAACTGTTTTTT	CASSDGGWDEKLFF
TRBV4-1	TRBJ2-3	TRBD2	NA	TGCGCCAGCAGCCAACTAGCGGGGGACGTCGATACGCAGTATTTT	CASSQLAGDVDTQYF
TRBV6-1	TRBJ1-6	NA	once	TGTGCCAGCAGTGGGCCCCCCCTCACTAAATCACCCCTCCACTTT	CASSGPPLTKSPLHF
TRBV28	TRBJ2-2	TRBD2	few	TGTGCCAGCAGTTTATGGAGACTAGCGGGGGGGCCCGGGGAGCTGTTTTTT	CASSLWRLAGGPGELFF
TRBV27	TRBJ2-3	TRBD2	NA	TGTGCCAGCAGTTCTCTAGCGGGGGGGGTAGATACGCAGTATTTT	CASSSLAGGVDTQYF
TRBV18	TRBJ2-3	NA	NA	TGTGCCAGCTCACCAATTTCAGGGTCAGATACGCAGTATTTT	CASSPISGSDTQYF
TRBV7-2	TRBJ1-2	NA	NA	TGTGCCAGCAGCTTAGATACAGGGTCTAACTATGGCTACACCTTC	CASSLDTGSNYGYTF
TRBV19	TRBJ1-4	TRBD1	NA	TGTGCCAGTATGGGACAGCCTAATGAAAAACTGTTTTTT	CASMGQPNEKLFF
TRBV2	TRBJ2-7	NA	NA	TGTGCCAGCAGTGAACAGGGCAGCTCCTACGAGCAGTACTTC	CASSEQGSSYEQYF
TRBV15	TRBJ2-5	NA	NA	TGTGCCACCAGCAGAGGAGGGACACAAGAGACCCAGTACTTC	CATSRGGTQETQYF
TRBV28	TRBJ1-2	NA	NA	TGTGCCAGCAGTTTATCGGGCTATGGCTACACCTTC	CASSLSGYGYTF
TRBV7-2	TRBJ2-5	TRBD2	few	TGTGCCAGCAGCTTAGGTGTGGGACTAGCGGGGGCCCAAGAGACCCAGTACTTC	CASSLGVGLAGAQETQYF
TRBV28	TRBJ2-2	NA	NA	TGTGCCAGCAGTTTAATTACAGGGTCCTCCGGGGAGCTGTTTTTT	CASSLITGSSGELFF
TRBV5-5	TRBJ2-7	NA	NA	TGTGCCAGCAGCACAGGCCGGGGGGCCGGTGAGCAGTACTTC	CASSTGRGAGEQYF
TRBV30	TRBJ1-2	NA	few	TGTGCCTGTACAGGAATCCACTACACCTTC	CACTGIHYTF
TRBV28	TRBJ1-6	NA	NA	TGTGCCAGCAGTTTAACCGGGGGTAGTAATTCACCCCTCCACTTT	CASSLTGGSNSPLHF
TRBV11-2	TRBJ2-7	TRBD1	NA	TGTGCCAGCAGCTTACCGGACAGGGTGTCTCAGTACTTC	CASSLPDRVSQYF
TRBV20-1	TRBJ2-7	NA	few	TGCAGTGCTAGAGGACTACCCGAGCAGTACTTC	CSARGLPEQYF
TRBV5-1	TRBJ2-6	NA	NA	TGCGCCAGCAGCTTGTCAAGTACAGCTGGGGCCAACGTCCTGACTTTC	CASSLSSTAGANVLTF
TRBV11-3	TRBJ2-3	TRBD2	NA	TGTGCCAGCAGCTCGGGACTAGCGGGGGGCACAGATACGCAGTATTTT	CASSSGLAGGTDTQYF
TRBV15	TRBJ2-3	NA	NA	TGTGCCACCAGCAGAGGTGGGGAGGTAGTGGGAACAGATACGCAGTATTTT	CATSRGGEVVGTDTQYF
TRBV19	TRBJ1-1	TRBD1	NA	TGTGCCAGTGAGGCAGGGGGGCATGGTGAAGCTTTCTTT	CASEAGGHGEAFF
TRBV6-5	TRBJ1-3	TRBD1	once	TGTGCCACCGAACCCCAGGGGGCTGGAAACACCATATATTTT	CATEPQGAGNTIYF
TRBV5-1	TRBJ2-5	NA	NA	TGCGCCAGCAGCTTGGACAGCCCAGGGGAGACCCAGTACTTC	CASSLDSPGETQYF
TRBV18	TRBJ1-1	NA	NA	TGTGCCAGCTCACCACTAATGGAGGGGAACACTGAAGCTTTCTTT	CASSPLMEGNTEAFF
TRBV28	TRBJ2-7	TRBD1	NA	TGTGCCAGCAGGAAGGACAGGGGGTTCCTTTACGAGCAGTACTTC	CASRKDRGFLYEQYF
TRBV6-1	TRBJ2-7	NA	NA	TGTGCCAGCAGCCGGTTCACAGGAGACTACGAGCAGTACTTC	CASSRFTGDYEQYF
TRBV27	TRBJ2-6	TRBD1	once	TGTGCCAGCAGTTTTCGCCCTGGGACAGGGGGCTTAGGTGGGGCCAACGTCCTGACTTTC	CASSFRPGTGGLGGANVLTF
TRBV27	TRBJ1-2	TRBD1	NA	TGTGCCAGCCACCCCCAGGACAGGACAGGGAATTATGGCTACACCTTC	CASHPQDRTGNYGYTF
TRBV18	TRBJ2-5	TRBD2	NA	TGTGCCAGCTCACGACTAGCGGGAGACTTTAAAGAGACCCAGTACTTC	CASSRLAGDFKETQYF
TRBV28	TRBJ1-3	NA	NA	TGTGCCAGCACCCTACCGGGGGGATCTGGAAACACCATATATTTT	CASTLPGGSGNTIYF
TRBV27	TRBJ2-1	NA	NA	TGTGCCAGCAGTTCCCCGACAGGATACAATGAGCAGTTCTTC	CASSSPTGYNEQFF
TRBV4-3	TRBJ2-7	TRBD1	NA	TGCGCCAGCAGCCAAGAGGGAGGGGACAGGGCCTACGAGCAGTACTTC	CASSQEGGDRAYEQYF
TRBV7-8	TRBJ1-2	TRBD1	NA	TGTGCCAGCAGCTTAACTCAGGGGGCAAGTGGCTACACCTTC	CASSLTQGASGYTF
TRBV6-1	TRBJ2-7	TRBD2	NA	TGTGCCAGCAAGGTGGGAGGGTTTGGGTCCTACGAGCAGTACTTC	CASKVGGFGSYEQYF
TRBV6-5	TRBJ1-2	TRBD1	NA	TGTGCCAGCAGTTACCCGGGACAGGCTAACTATGGCTACACCTTC	CASSYPGQANYGYTF
TRBV11-2	TRBJ2-2	NA	NA	TGTGCCAGCAGCTTAGACAGGGTAGTCACCGGGGAGCTGTTTTTT	CASSLDRVVTGELFF
TRBV5-1	TRBJ1-6	NA	NA	TGCGCCAGCAGCCCTACGGTGCGAAGCTCCTATAATTCACCCCTCCACTTT	CASSPTVRSSYNSPLHF
TRBV9	TRBJ1-2	NA	NA	TGTGCCAGCGCGGCAGGACGGGGGGGCTATGGCTACACCTTC	CASAAGRGGYGYTF